These T cell receptor beta chains were read from a single sample in a study of vaccination and CD4 T cells after COVID-19. These TCRs' antigens remain unknown. TCRdb itself ran the PCR reads through MiXCR, one entry per CDR3 protein. The sample has some 20,000 distinct CDR3 sequences; 40% to 50% are singletons. Sequences were obtained from cultured CD4+ T cells from blood. These receptors all stem from a human donor with COVID-19. Each CDR3 is given with its conserved first and last residue. A D gene is named only where the DNA matches it firmly. Where a row states a size, it is once, few, many or the class of an expanded clone; other rows omit it.

D: TRBD2
J: TRBJ2-3
size: few
V: TRBV7-2
CDR3: CASSSPGQTSGGYTDTQYF
DNA: TGTGCCAGCAGCTCACCCGGTCAGACTAGCGGGGGGTACACAGATACGCAGTATTTT

D: .
J: TRBJ2-7
size: once
V: TRBV20-1
CDR3: CSASPGGTSYEQYF
DNA: TGCAGTGCTTCCCCTGGCGGGACCTCCTACGAGCAGTACTTC

D: .
J: TRBJ2-3
size: few
V: TRBV20-1
CDR3: CSAREGATSTDTQYF
DNA: TGCAGTGCTAGAGAGGGGGCTACTAGCACAGATACGCAGTATTTT

D: .
J: TRBJ2-1
size: .
V: TRBV6-1
CDR3: CASSTGGGRPNEQFF
DNA: TGTGCCAGCAGTACCGGTGGGGGTCGGCCCAATGAGCAGTTCTTC

D: .
J: TRBJ2-3
size: .
V: TRBV11-1
CDR3: CASSLYPPTDTQYF
DNA: TGTGCCAGCAGCTTATATCCCCCCACAGATACGCAGTATTTT

D: .
J: TRBJ1-1
size: .
V: TRBV5-4
CDR3: CASSPTGAGYTEAFF
DNA: TGTGCCAGCAGCCCCACAGGCGCGGGCTACACTGAAGCTTTCTTT

D: TRBD1
J: TRBJ1-3
size: few
V: TRBV20-1
CDR3: CSASGTGYGNTIYF
DNA: TGCAGTGCTAGTGGGACAGGGTATGGAAACACCATATATTTT

D: TRBD2
J: TRBJ2-7
size: few
V: TRBV6-2/TRBV6-3
CDR3: CASSRGGLSYEQYF
DNA: TGTGCCAGCAGTCGGGGGGGGCTCTCCTACGAGCAGTACTTC

D: TRBD1
J: TRBJ1-3
size: .
V: TRBV11-2
CDR3: CASSLGPTGAGNTIYF
DNA: TGTGCCAGCAGCTTGGGACCGACAGGGGCTGGAAACACCATATATTTT

D: .
J: TRBJ1-2
size: .
V: TRBV28
CDR3: CASSLTENYGYTF
DNA: TGTGCCAGCAGTCTAACAGAGAACTATGGCTACACCTTC

D: .
J: TRBJ1-1
size: .
V: TRBV5-3
CDR3: CASTTTAGHAFF
DNA: TGTGCCAGCACTACAACGGCCGGTCATGCTTTCTTT

D: .
J: TRBJ1-2
size: few
V: TRBV25-1
CDR3: CASGDRTNYGYTF
DNA: TGTGCCAGCGGGGACCGAACTAACTATGGCTACACCTTC

D: .
J: TRBJ1-5
size: few
V: TRBV21-1
CDR3: CASSKLGGLNTQPQHF
DNA: TGTGCCAGCAGCAAATTGGGGGGCCTAAACACTCAGCCCCAGCATTTT

D: .
J: TRBJ1-1
size: once
V: TRBV20-1
CDR3: CSAHITGVGDTEAFF
DNA: TGCAGTGCCCATATAACGGGGGTGGGAGACACTGAAGCTTTCTTT

D: .
J: TRBJ1-6
size: .
V: TRBV28
CDR3: CASSGQGMYSPLHF
DNA: TGTGCCAGCAGTGGTCAGGGGATGTATTCACCCCTCCACTTT

D: .
J: TRBJ1-5
size: .
V: TRBV6-2/TRBV6-3
CDR3: CASSPPQDKSAIQPQHF
DNA: TGTGCCAGCAGCCCCCCCCAGGACAAAAGCGCTATTCAGCCCCAGCATTTT

D: .
J: TRBJ1-2
size: .
V: TRBV6-5
CDR3: CASSFSHRVEAEGYTF
DNA: TGTGCCAGCAGTTTTTCGCACAGGGTGGAGGCAGAAGGCTACACCTTC

D: .
J: TRBJ1-5
size: medium-sized
V: TRBV6-4
CDR3: CASSEGGVSNQPQHF
DNA: TGTGCCAGCAGTGAAGGTGGAGTTAGCAATCAGCCCCAGCATTTT

D: .
J: TRBJ1-1
size: .
V: TRBV2
CDR3: CASSPTGSTEAFF
DNA: TGTGCCAGCAGTCCCACAGGGTCCACTGAAGCTTTCTTT

D: .
J: TRBJ2-2
size: .
V: TRBV5-4
CDR3: CASSLISTGELFF
DNA: TGTGCCAGCAGCCTTATCAGCACCGGGGAGCTGTTTTTT

D: .
J: TRBJ1-2
size: few
V: TRBV11-3
CDR3: CASSSGAQGGYTF
DNA: TGTGCCAGCAGCTCGGGCGCTCAGGGTGGCTACACCTTC

D: .
J: TRBJ1-1
size: few
V: TRBV12-3/TRBV12-4
CDR3: CASSNEATEAFF
DNA: TGTGCCAGCAGTAATGAGGCGACTGAAGCTTTCTTT

D: TRBD2
J: TRBJ2-3
size: .
V: TRBV6-2/TRBV6-3
CDR3: CASSYGGSGGFADTQYF
DNA: TGTGCCAGCAGTTACGGGGGTAGCGGGGGCTTCGCAGATACGCAGTATTTT

D: .
J: TRBJ1-5
size: .
V: TRBV6-1
CDR3: CASSRGSDNQPQHF
DNA: TGTGCCAGTTCCCGAGGGTCTGACAATCAGCCCCAGCATTTT

D: .
J: TRBJ2-2
size: few
V: TRBV5-1
CDR3: CASGRGGARGTGELFF
DNA: TGCGCCAGCGGACGGGGCGGAGCCCGGGGCACCGGGGAGCTGTTTTTT

D: TRBD2
J: TRBJ2-5
size: .
V: TRBV2
CDR3: CASGRPSGFQETQYF
DNA: TGTGCCAGCGGGCGGCCTAGCGGTTTCCAAGAGACCCAGTACTTC

D: .
J: TRBJ1-2
size: .
V: TRBV18
CDR3: CASSPSDTRGYTF
DNA: TGTGCCAGCTCACCATCGGACACCAGGGGCTACACCTTC

D: .
J: TRBJ2-1
size: .
V: TRBV4-1
CDR3: CASSQVDLITYNEQFF
DNA: TGCGCCAGCAGCCAAGTGGACTTAATCACCTACAATGAGCAGTTCTTC

D: TRBD2
J: TRBJ2-5
size: .
V: TRBV14
CDR3: CASSLGVAGQETQYF
DNA: TGTGCCAGCAGCCTTGGGGTAGCGGGGCAAGAGACCCAGTACTTC

D: .
J: TRBJ2-5
size: .
V: TRBV7-2
CDR3: CASSLGQGSETQYF
DNA: TGTGCCAGCAGCTTAGGGCAGGGGTCTGAGACCCAGTACTTC

D: TRBD2
J: TRBJ2-5
size: .
V: TRBV20-1
CDR3: CSAEARRTSGGALDQETQYF
DNA: TGCAGTGCAGAGGCCAGGAGGACTAGCGGGGGGGCCTTGGACCAAGAGACCCAGTACTTC

D: TRBD2
J: TRBJ2-2
size: few
V: TRBV10-3
CDR3: CAISTTSGGFSGELFF
DNA: TGTGCCATCAGTACTACTAGCGGGGGTTTTTCCGGGGAGCTGTTTTTT

D: .
J: TRBJ1-5
size: few
V: TRBV12-3/TRBV12-4
CDR3: CASSLSGNSNQPQHF
DNA: TGTGCCAGCAGTTTATCAGGGAATAGCAATCAGCCCCAGCATTTT

D: TRBD1
J: TRBJ1-1
size: .
V: TRBV20-1
CDR3: CSVEGLGQDQAFF
DNA: TGCAGTGTAGAGGGTCTCGGACAGGATCAAGCTTTCTTT

D: .
J: TRBJ1-1
size: .
V: TRBV29-1
CDR3: CSVGGGGGNTEAFF
DNA: TGCAGCGTTGGCGGAGGGGGGGGGAACACTGAAGCTTTCTTT

D: .
J: TRBJ1-1
size: .
V: TRBV21-1
CDR3: CASSKVGYLRNTEAFF
DNA: TGTGCCAGCAGCAAAGTAGGGTACTTACGTAACACTGAAGCTTTCTTT

D: .
J: TRBJ1-2
size: few
V: TRBV20-1
CDR3: CSANQQSNYGYTF
DNA: TGCAGTGCTAACCAACAGTCTAACTATGGCTACACCTTC

D: .
J: TRBJ1-3
size: .
V: TRBV21-1
CDR3: CASSNLGRTGNTIYF
DNA: TGTGCCAGCAGCAATTTGGGGAGAACTGGAAACACCATATATTTT

D: .
J: TRBJ1-2
size: .
V: TRBV6-4
CDR3: CASSDGVEYVRYTF
DNA: TGTGCCAGCAGTGACGGCGTTGAGTATGTGCGCTACACCTTC

D: .
J: TRBJ1-6
size: .
V: TRBV7-2
CDR3: CASRTSGAFSYNSPLHF
DNA: TGTGCCAGCAGGACAAGCGGGGCCTTCTCCTATAATTCACCCCTCCACTTT

D: .
J: TRBJ1-5
size: .
V: TRBV11-2
CDR3: CASSFNLGNQPQHF
DNA: TGTGCCAGCAGCTTTAACTTGGGCAATCAGCCCCAGCATTTT

D: TRBD2
J: TRBJ2-7
size: .
V: TRBV6-1
CDR3: CASRIPHPTSGGTYEQYF
DNA: TGTGCCAGCAGGATACCACACCCGACTAGCGGGGGAACCTACGAGCAGTACTTC

D: .
J: TRBJ2-3
size: few
V: TRBV20-1
CDR3: CSARPPRGFTDTQYF
DNA: TGCAGTGCTAGACCCCCCAGGGGATTCACAGATACGCAGTATTTT

D: TRBD1
J: TRBJ2-7
size: .
V: TRBV12-3/TRBV12-4
CDR3: CASSVRQGLYEQYF
DNA: TGTGCCAGCAGTGTTAGACAGGGTCTTTACGAGCAGTACTTC

D: .
J: TRBJ1-2
size: few
V: TRBV10-3
CDR3: CAISDRDRSANYGYTF
DNA: TGTGCCATCAGTGACAGAGACAGGTCGGCTAACTATGGCTACACCTTC

D: .
J: TRBJ1-6
size: .
V: TRBV6-7
CDR3: CASSYSIPSPLHF
DNA: TGTGCCAGCAGTTACTCGATCCCCTCACCCCTCCACTTT

D: .
J: TRBJ1-5
size: .
V: TRBV5-5
CDR3: CASTLGLGGNQPQHF
DNA: TGTGCCAGCACCCTTGGCTTAGGTGGCAATCAGCCCCAGCATTTT

D: .
J: TRBJ2-5
size: .
V: TRBV15
CDR3: CATSRQGIQEETQYF
DNA: TGTGCCACCAGCAGACAGGGCATTCAGGAAGAGACCCAGTACTTC

D: .
J: TRBJ2-1
size: .
V: TRBV5-1
CDR3: CASSLGVGLYNEQFF
DNA: TGCGCCAGCAGCTTGGGTGTGGGCCTCTACAATGAGCAGTTCTTC

D: TRBD1
J: TRBJ1-1
size: few
V: TRBV7-9
CDR3: CASSHRGTEAFF
DNA: TGTGCCAGCAGTCACAGGGGCACTGAAGCTTTCTTT

D: .
J: TRBJ1-5
size: .
V: TRBV5-1
CDR3: CASSLRGGNQPQHF
DNA: TGCGCCAGCAGCTTAAGGGGAGGTAATCAGCCCCAGCATTTT

D: .
J: TRBJ1-2
size: few
V: TRBV20-1
CDR3: CSGLTSGARGYGYTF
DNA: TGCAGTGGCTTAACCTCAGGGGCGCGGGGCTATGGCTACACCTTC

D: TRBD1
J: TRBJ2-3
size: .
V: TRBV6-1
CDR3: CASSKGQGRQYF
DNA: TGTGCCAGCAGTAAGGGACAGGGGCGGCAGTATTTT

D: .
J: TRBJ2-3
size: few
V: TRBV6-4
CDR3: CASRRDEKADTQYF
DNA: TGTGCCAGCAGGAGGGACGAGAAGGCAGATACGCAGTATTTT

D: TRBD2
J: TRBJ2-3
size: few
V: TRBV6-2/TRBV6-3
CDR3: CASSWLAGNPDTQYF
DNA: TGTGCCAGCAGTTGGCTAGCGGGGAACCCAGATACGCAGTATTTT

D: .
J: TRBJ1-2
size: once
V: TRBV5-4
CDR3: CASSLPWGDGYTF
DNA: TGTGCCAGCAGCTTGCCTTGGGGAGATGGCTACACCTTC

D: .
J: TRBJ1-3
size: few
V: TRBV6-5
CDR3: CASSYSVAASSGNTIYF
DNA: TGTGCCAGCAGTTACTCCGTGGCAGCGAGCTCTGGGAACACCATATATTTT